This T cell receptor beta chain was sequenced in a study of cytomegalovirus exposure and HLA in healthy donors. The overall study: The roughly 100 million unique TCR beta sequences, from around 200 million T cells, were found by an earlier analysis. Study observations and caveats: CMV serostatus was the only immune exposure information that was available.

Healthy bone marrow donors made up the donors. 60 Vbeta and 13 Jbeta primers were used in PCR. Generated by immunoSEQ multiplex PCR, the TCRdb table keeps only in-frame clones and is missing some. The sample records about 120,000 clones, roughly 80% being singletons. Germline trimming cut 1 base from V and 6 bases from J; bases unmatched to any gene: 6. The CDR3 length is 15 residues. Germline-derived CDR1 and CDR2 are LNHDA and SQIVND (reference sequence). A note on this clone: Its antigen is unidentified.

This clonotype was obtained from a man in his sixties in good health and CMV-seropositive. Source material: PBMCs. The rearrangement joins TRBV19 to TRBJ2-3; 8 bases agree with TRBD1. CDR3 coding DNA: TGTGCCAGTAGTATAGCGGTACAGGGGGTGGATACGCAGTATTTT. This gives the protein CASSIAVQGVDTQYF.